This T cell receptor (beta chain) came from a study of blood T cell repertoires in COVID-19. Overall study context: The samples span acute and convalescent COVID-19 from the United States, Italy and Spain. The analysed material was cDNA or gDNA that came from T cells, B-cell-depleted T cells, or PBMCs.

In the original analysis: Amplification of reference gene primers was used by the study to estimate nucleated cell counts. Clones were sequenced by immunoSEQ multiplex PCR, and TCRdb holds only the in-frame ones, with some missing. V, J and clone size were drawn from that table, and D and trimming were deduced from the DNA. The sample lists about 19,000 clones; approximately 83% were seen once. CDR1 and CDR2 (germline): KGHSH, LQKENI. The CDR3 has 17 residues. The V end was cut by 0 bases, the J end by 3 bases, with 17 bases between. The sample taken for sequencing was peripheral blood. J is TRBJ1-2 and V is TRBV18; TRBD1 is a possible D gene (6 bases). The clonotype comes from a human donor in a cohort sampled during active COVID-19. CDR3 protein: CASSPPVWNRVDYGYTF. CDR3 nucleotides: TGTGCCAGCTCACCACCGGTTTGGAACAGGGTGGACTATGGCTACACCTTC. The variable domain in full, completed from reference TRBV18 and TRBJ1-2, reads NAGVMQNPRHLVRRRGQEARLRCSPMKGHSHVYWYRQLPEEGLKFMVYLQKENIIDESGMPKERFSAEFPKEGPSILRIQQVVRGDSAAYFCASSPPVWNRVDYGYTFGSGTRLTVV.